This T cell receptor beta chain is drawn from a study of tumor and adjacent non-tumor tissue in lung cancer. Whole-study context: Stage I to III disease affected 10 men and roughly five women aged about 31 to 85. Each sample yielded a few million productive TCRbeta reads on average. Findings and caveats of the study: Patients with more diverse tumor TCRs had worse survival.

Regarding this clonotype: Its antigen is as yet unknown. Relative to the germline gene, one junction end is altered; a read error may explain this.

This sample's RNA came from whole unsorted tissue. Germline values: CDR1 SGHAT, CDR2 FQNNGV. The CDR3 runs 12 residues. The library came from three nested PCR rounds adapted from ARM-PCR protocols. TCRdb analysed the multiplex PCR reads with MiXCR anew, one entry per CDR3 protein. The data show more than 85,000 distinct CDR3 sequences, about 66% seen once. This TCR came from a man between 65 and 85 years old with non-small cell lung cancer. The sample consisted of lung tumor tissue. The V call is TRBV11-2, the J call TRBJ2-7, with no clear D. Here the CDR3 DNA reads TGTGCCAGCTGCTTAGGTGTATACGAGCAGTACTTC. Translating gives CASCLGVYEQYF.